This TCR beta chain was recovered during a study of T-cell memory formation after mild COVID-19. About the study: Clusters were largely donor specific.

General study points: Memory sampled before infection contained some responding clones, suggesting cross-reactive memory joined. Among contracting clones, CD4+ were mainly CM/EM and CD8+ enriched in EMRA.

CDR3 length equals 16 residues. With 7 bases clipped from V and 2 bases from J, the junction kept 8 bases outside the gene matches. TCRdb fed the 5' RACE reads into MiXCR, producing one record per CDR3 protein. The sample contains roughly 620,000 distinct CDR3 sequences, about a sixth of which appear only once. The sample holds a few counts of this clonotype. Its antigen is undetermined. The V and J genes are TRBV12-3 or TRBV12-4 and TRBJ2-3, with 11 bases matching TRBD2. The TCR comes from an adult woman who had mild COVID-19 (a few samples of this study predate the infection). Cell type and time point are not known. The sample taken for sequencing was PBMCs or a T cell subset sorted from them (not recorded which). The CDR3 DNA follows: TGTGCCAGCACCTATAGCGGGAGGGGGCTCACAGATACGCAGTATTTT. Amino acids: CASTYSGRGLTDTQYF.